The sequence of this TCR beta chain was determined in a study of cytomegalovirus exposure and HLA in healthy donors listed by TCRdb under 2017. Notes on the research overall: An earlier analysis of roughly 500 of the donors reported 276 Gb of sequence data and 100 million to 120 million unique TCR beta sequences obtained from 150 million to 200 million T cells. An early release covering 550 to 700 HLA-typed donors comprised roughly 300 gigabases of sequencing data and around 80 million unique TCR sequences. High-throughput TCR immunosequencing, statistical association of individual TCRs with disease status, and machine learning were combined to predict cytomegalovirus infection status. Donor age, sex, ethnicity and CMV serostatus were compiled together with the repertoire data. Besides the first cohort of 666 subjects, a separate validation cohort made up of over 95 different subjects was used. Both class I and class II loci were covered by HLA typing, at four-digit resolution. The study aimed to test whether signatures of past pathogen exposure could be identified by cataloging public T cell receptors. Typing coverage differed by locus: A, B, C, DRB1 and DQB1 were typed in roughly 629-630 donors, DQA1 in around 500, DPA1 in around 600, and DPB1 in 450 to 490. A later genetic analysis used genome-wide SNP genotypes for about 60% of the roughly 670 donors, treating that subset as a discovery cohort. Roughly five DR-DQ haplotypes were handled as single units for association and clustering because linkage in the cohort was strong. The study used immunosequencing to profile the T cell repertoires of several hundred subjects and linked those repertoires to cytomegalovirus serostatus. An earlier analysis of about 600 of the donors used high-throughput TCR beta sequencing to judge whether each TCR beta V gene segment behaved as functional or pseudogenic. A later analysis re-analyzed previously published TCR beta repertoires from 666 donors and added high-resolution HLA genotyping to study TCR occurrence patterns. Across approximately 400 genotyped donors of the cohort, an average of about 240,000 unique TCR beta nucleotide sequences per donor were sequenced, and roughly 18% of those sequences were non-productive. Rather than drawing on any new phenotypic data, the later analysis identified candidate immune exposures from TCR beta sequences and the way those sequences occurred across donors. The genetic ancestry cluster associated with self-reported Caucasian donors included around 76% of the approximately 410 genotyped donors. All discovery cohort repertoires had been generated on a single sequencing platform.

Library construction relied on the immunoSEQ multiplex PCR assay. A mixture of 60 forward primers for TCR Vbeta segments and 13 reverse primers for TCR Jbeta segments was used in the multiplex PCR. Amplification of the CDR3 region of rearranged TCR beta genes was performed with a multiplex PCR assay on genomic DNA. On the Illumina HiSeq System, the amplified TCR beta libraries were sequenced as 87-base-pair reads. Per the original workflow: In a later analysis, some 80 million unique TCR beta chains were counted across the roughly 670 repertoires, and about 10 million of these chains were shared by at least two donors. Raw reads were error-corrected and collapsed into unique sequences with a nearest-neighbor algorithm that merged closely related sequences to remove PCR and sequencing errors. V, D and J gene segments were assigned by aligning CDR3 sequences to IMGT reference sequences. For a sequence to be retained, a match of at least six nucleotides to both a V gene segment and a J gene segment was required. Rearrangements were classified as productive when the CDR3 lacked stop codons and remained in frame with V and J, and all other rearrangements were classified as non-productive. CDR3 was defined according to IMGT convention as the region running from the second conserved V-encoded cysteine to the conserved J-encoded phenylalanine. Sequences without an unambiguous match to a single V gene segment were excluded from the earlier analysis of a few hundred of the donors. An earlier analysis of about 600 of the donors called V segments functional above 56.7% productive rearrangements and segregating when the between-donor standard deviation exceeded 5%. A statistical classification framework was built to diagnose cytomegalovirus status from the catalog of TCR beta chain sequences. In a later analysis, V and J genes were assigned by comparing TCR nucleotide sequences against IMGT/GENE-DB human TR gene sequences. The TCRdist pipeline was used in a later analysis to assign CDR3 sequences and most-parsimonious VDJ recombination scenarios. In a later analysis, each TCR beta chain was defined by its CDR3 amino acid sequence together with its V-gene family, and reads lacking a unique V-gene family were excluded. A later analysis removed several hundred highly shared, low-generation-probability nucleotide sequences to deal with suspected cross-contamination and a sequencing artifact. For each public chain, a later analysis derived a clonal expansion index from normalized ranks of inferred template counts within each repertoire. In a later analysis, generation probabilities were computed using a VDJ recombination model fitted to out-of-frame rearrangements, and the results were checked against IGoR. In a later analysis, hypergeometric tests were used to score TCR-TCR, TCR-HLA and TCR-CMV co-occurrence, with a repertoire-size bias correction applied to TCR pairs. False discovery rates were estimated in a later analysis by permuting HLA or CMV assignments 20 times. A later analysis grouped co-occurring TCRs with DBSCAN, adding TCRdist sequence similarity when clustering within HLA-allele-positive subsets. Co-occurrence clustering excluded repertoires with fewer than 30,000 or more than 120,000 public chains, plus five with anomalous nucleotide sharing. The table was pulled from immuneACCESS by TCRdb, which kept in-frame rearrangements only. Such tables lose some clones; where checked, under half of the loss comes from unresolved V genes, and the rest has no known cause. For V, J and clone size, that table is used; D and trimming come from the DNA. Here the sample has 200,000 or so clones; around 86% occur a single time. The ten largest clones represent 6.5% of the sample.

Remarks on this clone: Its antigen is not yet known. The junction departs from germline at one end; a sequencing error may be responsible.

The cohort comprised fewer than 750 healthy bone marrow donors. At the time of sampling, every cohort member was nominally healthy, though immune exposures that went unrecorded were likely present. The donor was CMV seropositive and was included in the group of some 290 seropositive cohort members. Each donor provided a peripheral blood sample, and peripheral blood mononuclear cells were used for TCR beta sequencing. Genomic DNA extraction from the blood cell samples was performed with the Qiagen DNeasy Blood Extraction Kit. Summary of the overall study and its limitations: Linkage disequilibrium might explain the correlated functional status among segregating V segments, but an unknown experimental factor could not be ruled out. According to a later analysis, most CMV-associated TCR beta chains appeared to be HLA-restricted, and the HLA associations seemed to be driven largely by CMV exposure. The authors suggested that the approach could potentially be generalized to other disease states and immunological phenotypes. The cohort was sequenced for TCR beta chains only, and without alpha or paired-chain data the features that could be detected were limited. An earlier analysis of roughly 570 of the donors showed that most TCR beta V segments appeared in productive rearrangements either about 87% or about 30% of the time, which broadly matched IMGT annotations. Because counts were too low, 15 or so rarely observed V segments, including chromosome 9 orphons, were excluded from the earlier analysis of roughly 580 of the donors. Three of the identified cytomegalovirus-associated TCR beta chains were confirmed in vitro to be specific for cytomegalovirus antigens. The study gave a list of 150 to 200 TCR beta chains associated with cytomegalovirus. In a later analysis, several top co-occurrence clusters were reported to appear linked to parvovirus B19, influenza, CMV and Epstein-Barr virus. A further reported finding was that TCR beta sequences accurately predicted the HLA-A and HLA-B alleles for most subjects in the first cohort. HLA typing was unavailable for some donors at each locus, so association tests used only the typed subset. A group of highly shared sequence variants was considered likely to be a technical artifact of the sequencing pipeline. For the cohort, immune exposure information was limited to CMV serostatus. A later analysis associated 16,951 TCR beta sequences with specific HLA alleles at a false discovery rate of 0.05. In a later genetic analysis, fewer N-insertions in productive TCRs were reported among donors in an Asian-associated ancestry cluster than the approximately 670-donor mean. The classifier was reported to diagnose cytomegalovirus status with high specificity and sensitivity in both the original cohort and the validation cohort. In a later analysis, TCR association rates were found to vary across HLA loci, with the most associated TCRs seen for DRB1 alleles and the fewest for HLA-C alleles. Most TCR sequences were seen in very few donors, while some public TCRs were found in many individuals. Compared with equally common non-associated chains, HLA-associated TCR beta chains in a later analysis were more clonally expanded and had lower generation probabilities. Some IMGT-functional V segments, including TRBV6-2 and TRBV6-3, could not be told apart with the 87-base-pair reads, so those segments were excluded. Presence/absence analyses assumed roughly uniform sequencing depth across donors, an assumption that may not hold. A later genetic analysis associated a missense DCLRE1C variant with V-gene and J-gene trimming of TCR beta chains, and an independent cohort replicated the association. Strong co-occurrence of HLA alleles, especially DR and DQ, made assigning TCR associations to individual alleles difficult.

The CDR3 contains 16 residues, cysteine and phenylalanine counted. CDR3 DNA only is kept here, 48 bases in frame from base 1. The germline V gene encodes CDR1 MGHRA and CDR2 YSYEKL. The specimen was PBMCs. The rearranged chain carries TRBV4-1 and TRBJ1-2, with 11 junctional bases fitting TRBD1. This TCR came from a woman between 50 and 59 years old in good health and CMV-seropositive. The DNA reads TGCGCCAGCAGCCAAGAGGGGACAGGGGGTAACTGTGGCTACACCTTC. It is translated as CASSQEGTGGNCGYTF.